Listed below are T cell receptor beta chains from one sample, sequenced in a study of T-cell memory formation after mild COVID-19. TCRdb reanalysed the 5' RACE reads using MiXCR and keeps one entry per CDR3 protein. Of roughly 250,000 distinct CDR3 sequences detected, roughly 15% appear once; the ten largest clones hold approximately 3.5%. Sequenced sample: PBMCs or a T cell subset sorted from them (not recorded which). Source of these receptors: a man between 18 and 29 years old who had mild COVID-19 (a few samples of this study predate the infection). Cell type and time point are not known. The CDR3 runs from the conserved cysteine through the conserved F or W. A D gene is named only where the DNA matches it firmly. Clone size is given for some rows only: seen once, a few or many times, or a class if the clone is expanded.

cdr3_nt	cdr3_aa	d_call	clone_size	v_call	j_call
TGCGCCAGCAGCTTGGATCCGGGACAGGTGCCAGCCCAGCATTTT	CASSLDPGQVPAQHF	TRBD1	.	TRBV5-1	TRBJ1-5
TGCGCCAGCAGCGTCCTAGGGGGACTTGGGAATGAGCAGTTCTTC	CASSVLGGLGNEQFF	.	many	TRBV5-1	TRBJ2-1
TGTGCCAGTAGCCCGACTAGCGGGAGCATTTATACGCAGTATTTT	CASSPTSGSIYTQYF	TRBD2	.	TRBV19	TRBJ2-3
TGCAGTGCTAGGAGGGCTAGCGGGGGGGGCGCAGATACGCAGTATTTT	CSARRASGGGADTQYF	TRBD2	.	TRBV20-1	TRBJ2-3
TGCGCCAGCAGCCCTTGGATAGGACAGGGTGGTGGCTACACCTTC	CASSPWIGQGGGYTF	TRBD1	few	TRBV5-1	TRBJ1-2
TGCAGCGTACGTCAAACAGGGTACAATGAGCAGTTCTTC	CSVRQTGYNEQFF	.	few	TRBV29-1	TRBJ2-1
TGTGCCAGCAGCTTGGGACTAGCGGAAGATACGCAGTATTTT	CASSLGLAEDTQYF	TRBD2	.	TRBV14	TRBJ2-3
TGTGCCAGCAGCTTAATTGCCTCTCGGGGCGGGGAGCTGTTTTTT	CASSLIASRGGELFF	.	many	TRBV11-2	TRBJ2-2
TGTGCCAGCAGCGCGCGGGACAGGGGGTCGTGGGCCAAAAACATTCAGTACTTC	CASSARDRGSWAKNIQYF	TRBD1	few	TRBV7-2	TRBJ2-4
TGTGCCAGCAGCTTGGTGACTGCTGGCTACACCTTC	CASSLVTAGYTF	.	.	TRBV5-4	TRBJ1-2
TGTGCCAGCAGCTTGGCCCCGGGACAGGGTCGGACCGGGGAGCTGTTTTTT	CASSLAPGQGRTGELFF	TRBD1	.	TRBV5-5	TRBJ2-2
TGTGCCAGCAGCTTAGCGGGCAGCAATTCACCCCTCCACTTT	CASSLAGSNSPLHF	.	.	TRBV7-9	TRBJ1-6
TGTGCCAGCGGACGGGAGTCCTACGAGCAGTACTTC	CASGRESYEQYF	.	few	TRBV7-2	TRBJ2-7
TGTGCCAGCAGCGTGAACGGAAACACCATATATTTT	CASSVNGNTIYF	.	.	TRBV2	TRBJ1-3
TGTGCCAGCAGAGAGCCTTTTAGCACAGATACGCAGTATTTT	CASREPFSTDTQYF	.	.	TRBV11-2	TRBJ2-3
TGCGCCAGCAGCCCCCGGACAGATAGAAACACCATATATTTT	CASSPRTDRNTIYF	.	.	TRBV4-1	TRBJ1-3
TGTGCCAGCAGATCAGGGGCCGGAAACACCATATATTTT	CASRSGAGNTIYF	.	.	TRBV7-2	TRBJ1-3
TGTGCCAGCAGCTTGTTACACACTGATACGCAGTATTTT	CASSLLHTDTQYF	.	.	TRBV5-6	TRBJ2-3
TGTGCCAGCAGTTTAGACATAAACTATGGCTACACCTTC	CASSLDINYGYTF	.	once	TRBV6-1	TRBJ1-2
TGTGCCAGCAGCTTAGGAGGAGGGCTAGGACAGCCCCAGCATTTT	CASSLGGGLGQPQHF	.	few	TRBV7-2	TRBJ1-5
TGTGCCAGCAGTGAAAGACTAGCCAAAAACATTCAGTACTTC	CASSERLAKNIQYF	.	few	TRBV2	TRBJ2-4
TGCAGTGCCCCACAGGGCTCCTATAATTCACCCCTCCACTTT	CSAPQGSYNSPLHF	.	few	TRBV20-1	TRBJ1-6
TGTGCCAGCAGCCAGGGTCCTTTCTCTGGAAACACCATATATTTT	CASSQGPFSGNTIYF	.	few	TRBV7-2	TRBJ1-3
TGTGCCAGCAGTCACTCCCGGGAGGGAGGCACAGATACGCAGTATTTT	CASSHSREGGTDTQYF	TRBD2	few	TRBV6-2/TRBV6-3	TRBJ2-3
TGCAGTGCTGCGCTGAGTGGTCAAGAGACCCAGTACTTC	CSAALSGQETQYF	.	.	TRBV20-1	TRBJ2-5
TGCAGCGTTGAAGATAGCGAGCGGGTCACAGATACGCAGTATTTT	CSVEDSERVTDTQYF	.	.	TRBV29-1	TRBJ2-3
TGTGCCAGCAGCGAGGGATCCGGGGCCCAGCATTTT	CASSEGSGAQHF	.	few	TRBV6-6	TRBJ1-5
TGTGCCAGCAGTAACACGGGGCTGAGAGCCCTCCACTTT	CASSNTGLRALHF	.	.	TRBV6-5	TRBJ1-6
TGTGCCAGCAACTCAGTCCGTGGGTCCTACGAGCAGTACTTC	CASNSVRGSYEQYF	.	.	TRBV11-2	TRBJ2-7
TGTGCCTGGAGCCCTGACAGGGTGCATGGCTACACCTTC	CAWSPDRVHGYTF	TRBD1	.	TRBV30	TRBJ1-2
TGTGCCAGCAGTTACGGCGATTCACCCCTCCACTTT	CASSYGDSPLHF	.	.	TRBV7-2	TRBJ1-6
TGTGCCAGCAGCCTCCGCACAGGGACAGATACGCAGTATTTT	CASSLRTGTDTQYF	.	few	TRBV12-3/TRBV12-4	TRBJ2-3
TGCGCCAGCAGCCAAGATTGGGTAGCGGATACGCAGTATTTT	CASSQDWVADTQYF	.	.	TRBV4-1	TRBJ2-3
TGTGCCAGCAGTTTAAGGCAGGGCGCCGGTGGCTACACCTTC	CASSLRQGAGGYTF	.	few	TRBV12-3/TRBV12-4	TRBJ1-2
TGTGCCAGCAGTGAAAGGTTATCGTTGGGATTTAATCAGCCCCAGCATTTT	CASSERLSLGFNQPQHF	.	.	TRBV6-1	TRBJ1-5
TGCGCCAGCAGCTTGGGCTCAGCGGGGGTGATAAAAGAGACCCAGTACTTC	CASSLGSAGVIKETQYF	TRBD2	few	TRBV5-1	TRBJ2-5
TGCGCCAGCAGGGAAGGTAGCGGGGATGAGACCCAGTACTTC	CASREGSGDETQYF	TRBD2	few	TRBV5-1	TRBJ2-5
TGCAGTGCTAGAGATTCGAGTAGCGGGGGAGATACGCAGTATTTT	CSARDSSSGGDTQYF	TRBD2	.	TRBV20-1	TRBJ2-3
TGTGCCAGCAGCCCGTTTAGGAGCGAGCAGTACTTC	CASSPFRSEQYF	.	.	TRBV11-2	TRBJ2-7
TGTGCCAGCAACCACAGGCGTTTGAACACTGAAGCTTTCTTT	CASNHRRLNTEAFF	.	.	TRBV12-3/TRBV12-4	TRBJ1-1
TGTGCCAGCAGCACGGACTTTTATGGCTACACCTTC	CASSTDFYGYTF	.	few	TRBV7-9	TRBJ1-2
TGTGCCAGCAGCTCTTACCCGACGGTCCGGACCGGGGAGCTGTTTTTT	CASSSYPTVRTGELFF	.	few	TRBV7-9	TRBJ2-2
TGCAGCGTCGCGACAGGGGCTAACTATGGCTACACCTTC	CSVATGANYGYTF	TRBD1	.	TRBV29-1	TRBJ1-2
TGTGCCAGCAGCTTTGGAGGCAATGAGCAGTTCTTC	CASSFGGNEQFF	.	.	TRBV11-2	TRBJ2-1
TGTGCCAGCTCAGCAGCCGGGACAGGGGATTACGAGCAGTACTTC	CASSAAGTGDYEQYF	TRBD1	many	TRBV18	TRBJ2-7